The rows below give T cell receptor beta chains drawn from one sample of a study of shared clonotypes between healthy human individuals. Only in-frame clones appear in the TCRdb table, and some are missing; sequencing was by immunoSEQ multiplex PCR. The table includes 2 million to 2.5 million clones, more than 90% detected once. The sequenced material came from naive CD4+ T cells sorted from blood. These receptors originate from a young man in good health. The CDR3 runs from the conserved cysteine through the conserved F or W. The D gene is left open where the match is weak. Clone size, where shown, is once, few, many, or a class for clones that have expanded.

v_gene: TRBV4-1; j_gene: TRBJ1-1; abundance: once; d_gene: NA; CDR3aa: CASSPQTMNTEAFF; CDR3nt: TGCGCCAGCAGCCCACAAACGATGAACACTGAAGCTTTCTTT
v_gene: TRBV11-2; j_gene: TRBJ2-3; abundance: NA; d_gene: TRBD2; CDR3aa: CASSLGTSGFTDTQYF; CDR3nt: TGTGCCAGCAGCCTGGGGACTAGCGGGTTCACAGATACGCAGTATTTT
v_gene: TRBV11-2; j_gene: TRBJ2-7; abundance: NA; d_gene: TRBD2; CDR3aa: CASSLPGLAGTYEQYF; CDR3nt: TGTGCCAGCAGCCTACCGGGACTAGCGGGCACCTACGAGCAGTACTTC
v_gene: TRBV19; j_gene: TRBJ1-1; abundance: few; d_gene: NA; CDR3aa: CASSPGTLRTEAFF; CDR3nt: TGTGCCAGTAGTCCAGGGACTCTGCGCACTGAAGCTTTCTTT
v_gene: TRBV29-1; j_gene: TRBJ2-3; abundance: NA; d_gene: TRBD1; CDR3aa: CSVARQGTDTQYF; CDR3nt: TGCAGCGTTGCAAGACAGGGGACAGATACGCAGTATTTT
v_gene: TRBV19; j_gene: TRBJ2-1; abundance: NA; d_gene: TRBD2; CDR3aa: CASSATSGRTDEQFF; CDR3nt: TGTGCCAGTAGTGCGACTAGCGGGAGAACTGATGAGCAGTTCTTC
v_gene: TRBV6-1; j_gene: TRBJ1-2; abundance: NA; d_gene: TRBD1; CDR3aa: CASSGGQGARGYTF; CDR3nt: TGTGCCAGCAGTGGCGGACAGGGGGCCCGCGGCTACACCTTC
v_gene: TRBV10-1; j_gene: TRBJ1-5; abundance: NA; d_gene: TRBD1; CDR3aa: CASNHRDRPYSNQPQHF; CDR3nt: TGCGCCAGCAATCACCGGGACAGACCCTATAGCAATCAGCCCCAGCATTTT
v_gene: TRBV9; j_gene: TRBJ2-5; abundance: NA; d_gene: TRBD1; CDR3aa: CASSVRTGAFGETQYF; CDR3nt: TGTGCCAGCAGCGTAAGGACAGGGGCCTTCGGAGAGACCCAGTACTTC
v_gene: TRBV9; j_gene: TRBJ2-5; abundance: NA; d_gene: TRBD2; CDR3aa: CASSLRTSGGETQYF; CDR3nt: TGTGCCAGCAGCCTAAGGACTAGCGGGGGAGAGACCCAGTACTTC
v_gene: TRBV5-6; j_gene: TRBJ1-2; abundance: NA; d_gene: NA; CDR3aa: CASSLVDSRNYGYTF; CDR3nt: TGTGCCAGCAGCTTGGTAGACAGCCGAAACTATGGCTACACCTTC
v_gene: TRBV14; j_gene: TRBJ2-2; abundance: NA; d_gene: TRBD1; CDR3aa: CASSQDFRTGGTGELFF; CDR3nt: TGTGCCAGCAGCCAAGATTTCAGGACAGGGGGTACCGGGGAGCTGTTTTTT
v_gene: TRBV6-6; j_gene: TRBJ2-3; abundance: NA; d_gene: NA; CDR3aa: CASSYPVLYTDTQYF; CDR3nt: TGTGCCAGCAGTTACCCAGTCCTCTACACAGATACGCAGTATTTT
v_gene: TRBV6-5; j_gene: TRBJ2-5; abundance: NA; d_gene: TRBD1; CDR3aa: CASSRQGMETQYF; CDR3nt: TGTGCCAGCAGTCGACAGGGGATGGAGACCCAGTACTTC
v_gene: TRBV7-2; j_gene: TRBJ2-3; abundance: NA; d_gene: NA; CDR3aa: CASSPVRVPDTQYF; CDR3nt: TGTGCCAGCAGCCCCGTGAGGGTCCCAGATACGCAGTATTTT
v_gene: TRBV5-6; j_gene: TRBJ2-5; abundance: NA; d_gene: TRBD2; CDR3aa: CASSFLTSDQETQYF; CDR3nt: TGTGCCAGCAGCTTCCTTACTAGCGACCAAGAGACCCAGTACTTC
v_gene: TRBV2; j_gene: TRBJ2-1; abundance: NA; d_gene: NA; CDR3aa: CASRRQGSEQFF; CDR3nt: TGTGCCAGCAGGAGACAAGGATCAGAGCAGTTCTTC
v_gene: TRBV18; j_gene: TRBJ2-5; abundance: NA; d_gene: NA; CDR3aa: CASSPPSQETQYF; CDR3nt: TGTGCCAGCTCACCCCCTAGTCAAGAGACCCAGTACTTC
v_gene: TRBV10-2; j_gene: TRBJ1-5; abundance: NA; d_gene: NA; CDR3aa: CASSVGDNQPQHF; CDR3nt: TGCGCCAGCAGTGTAGGGGACAATCAGCCCCAGCATTTT
v_gene: TRBV14; j_gene: TRBJ2-1; abundance: NA; d_gene: TRBD2; CDR3aa: CASSLGSGVGFF; CDR3nt: TGTGCCAGCAGCCTTGGTAGCGGGGTTGGGTTCTTC
v_gene: TRBV19; j_gene: TRBJ2-4; abundance: NA; d_gene: NA; CDR3aa: CASSRGLWGAKNIQYF; CDR3nt: TGTGCCAGTAGTAGGGGACTGTGGGGGGCCAAAAACATTCAGTACTTC
v_gene: TRBV5-4; j_gene: TRBJ1-1; abundance: NA; d_gene: NA; CDR3aa: CASSLLTGRNTEAFF; CDR3nt: TGTGCCAGCAGCTTGTTAACAGGGAGGAACACTGAAGCTTTCTTT
v_gene: TRBV10-3; j_gene: TRBJ1-2; abundance: NA; d_gene: NA; CDR3aa: CAIRIQGSYNYGYTF; CDR3nt: TGTGCCATCAGAATACAGGGTAGCTATAACTATGGCTACACCTTC
v_gene: TRBV18; j_gene: TRBJ2-7; abundance: NA; d_gene: NA; CDR3aa: CASSTGRRSYEQYF; CDR3nt: TGTGCCAGCTCAACGGGACGGCGGTCCTACGAGCAGTACTTC
v_gene: TRBV19; j_gene: TRBJ2-3; abundance: NA; d_gene: TRBD2; CDR3aa: CASNGRLAADTQYF; CDR3nt: TGTGCCAGTAATGGTAGGCTAGCGGCAGATACGCAGTATTTT
v_gene: TRBV4-3; j_gene: TRBJ2-7; abundance: NA; d_gene: TRBD2; CDR3aa: CASSQDATSGFYEQYF; CDR3nt: TGCGCCAGCAGCCAAGATGCAACTAGCGGGTTCTACGAGCAGTACTTC
v_gene: TRBV6-1; j_gene: TRBJ1-1; abundance: once; d_gene: NA; CDR3aa: CASRSLGQSKAFF; CDR3nt: TGTGCCAGCAGATCCCTAGGACAGTCCAAAGCTTTCTTT
v_gene: TRBV18; j_gene: TRBJ2-5; abundance: NA; d_gene: TRBD2; CDR3aa: CASSILAGANPRVTQYF; CDR3nt: TGTGCCAGCTCAATACTAGCGGGGGCCAATCCCCGGGTGACCCAGTACTTC
v_gene: TRBV6-1; j_gene: TRBJ2-3; abundance: NA; d_gene: NA; CDR3aa: CASSEYGAGTTDTQYF; CDR3nt: TGTGCCAGCAGTGAATACGGGGCGGGCACCACAGATACGCAGTATTTT
v_gene: TRBV6-5; j_gene: TRBJ1-6; abundance: few; d_gene: TRBD1; CDR3aa: CASSRDLKDRSPLHF; CDR3nt: TGTGCCAGCAGCCGGGACCTAAAGGACAGGTCACCCCTCCACTTT
v_gene: TRBV5-4; j_gene: TRBJ2-5; abundance: once; d_gene: NA; CDR3aa: CASSLAGGRETQYF; CDR3nt: TGTGCCAGCAGCTTGGCTGGGGGGCGAGAGACCCAGTACTTC
v_gene: TRBV11-2; j_gene: TRBJ1-2; abundance: once; d_gene: NA; CDR3aa: CASSPPSRYGYTF; CDR3nt: TGTGCCAGCAGCCCACCCAGTAGGTATGGCTACACCTTC
v_gene: TRBV9; j_gene: TRBJ1-6; abundance: NA; d_gene: NA; CDR3aa: CADKTGNSPLHF; CDR3nt: TGTGCCGACAAAACAGGTAACTCACCCCTCCACTTT
v_gene: TRBV18; j_gene: TRBJ2-2; abundance: NA; d_gene: NA; CDR3aa: CASSPAGATGELFF; CDR3nt: TGTGCCAGCTCACCGGCGGGGGCCACCGGGGAGCTGTTTTTT
v_gene: TRBV5-1; j_gene: TRBJ1-5; abundance: NA; d_gene: NA; CDR3aa: CASSFPTGTFNQPQHF; CDR3nt: TGCGCCAGCAGCTTCCCTACAGGGACGTTCAATCAGCCCCAGCATTTT
v_gene: TRBV11-2; j_gene: TRBJ2-7; abundance: NA; d_gene: TRBD1; CDR3aa: CASSWDRTYEQYF; CDR3nt: TGTGCCAGCAGCTGGGACAGGACCTACGAGCAGTACTTC
v_gene: TRBV28; j_gene: TRBJ2-2; abundance: once; d_gene: TRBD2; CDR3aa: CASSLVLLAGNTGELFF; CDR3nt: TGTGCCAGCAGTTTAGTCTTGCTAGCGGGGAACACCGGGGAGCTGTTTTTT
v_gene: TRBV7-3; j_gene: TRBJ2-1; abundance: NA; d_gene: NA; CDR3aa: CASSYGAANEQFF; CDR3nt: TGTGCCAGCAGCTACGGTGCGGCAAATGAGCAGTTCTTC
v_gene: TRBV18; j_gene: TRBJ2-5; abundance: NA; d_gene: NA; CDR3aa: CASSSFSSRETQYF; CDR3nt: TGTGCCAGCTCAAGTTTTTCAAGCCGGGAGACCCAGTACTTC
v_gene: TRBV10-3; j_gene: TRBJ2-3; abundance: once; d_gene: NA; CDR3aa: CAISVGDFPTDTQYF; CDR3nt: TGTGCCATCAGTGTAGGGGACTTTCCCACAGATACGCAGTATTTT
v_gene: TRBV27; j_gene: TRBJ2-3; abundance: NA; d_gene: NA; CDR3aa: CASSPHSALGTDTQYF; CDR3nt: TGTGCCAGCAGTCCCCACAGCGCTCTAGGCACAGATACGCAGTATTTT
v_gene: TRBV30; j_gene: TRBJ1-2; abundance: NA; d_gene: NA; CDR3aa: CAWSVKLNGYTF; CDR3nt: TGTGCCTGGAGTGTAAAGTTGAATGGCTACACCTTC
v_gene: TRBV7-9; j_gene: TRBJ1-1; abundance: NA; d_gene: NA; CDR3aa: CANGAQGGSVMNTEAFF; CDR3nt: TGTGCCAACGGGGCACAGGGAGGGTCGGTTATGAACACTGAAGCTTTCTTT
v_gene: TRBV6-4; j_gene: TRBJ1-4; abundance: NA; d_gene: NA; CDR3aa: CASSGLGINEKLFF; CDR3nt: TGTGCCAGCAGTGGGTTGGGGATTAATGAAAAACTGTTTTTT
v_gene: TRBV19; j_gene: TRBJ1-4; abundance: NA; d_gene: NA; CDR3aa: CASSAFTSNEKLFF; CDR3nt: TGTGCCAGTAGTGCCTTCACCTCTAATGAAAAACTGTTTTTT
v_gene: TRBV5-1; j_gene: TRBJ2-1; abundance: NA; d_gene: TRBD2; CDR3aa: CASSAGTSGNEQFF; CDR3nt: TGCGCCAGCAGCGCTGGGACTAGCGGCAATGAGCAGTTCTTC
v_gene: TRBV5-4; j_gene: TRBJ2-7; abundance: once; d_gene: TRBD2; CDR3aa: CASSLPGLGGYEQYF; CDR3nt: TGTGCCAGCAGCTTACCGGGACTAGGTGGGTACGAGCAGTACTTC
v_gene: TRBV2; j_gene: TRBJ2-1; abundance: NA; d_gene: NA; CDR3aa: CASSVGAYEQFF; CDR3nt: TGTGCCAGCAGTGTTGGGGCCTATGAGCAGTTCTTC
v_gene: TRBV2; j_gene: TRBJ2-7; abundance: NA; d_gene: NA; CDR3aa: CASSEKLAGSPGF; CDR3nt: TGTGCCAGCAGTGAGAAGCTGGCCGGGAGCCCGGGGTTC
v_gene: TRBV4-1; j_gene: TRBJ2-1; abundance: NA; d_gene: NA; CDR3aa: CASSQDTIASSYNEQFF; CDR3nt: TGCGCCAGCAGCCAAGATACCATTGCCAGCTCCTACAATGAGCAGTTCTTC
v_gene: TRBV6-1; j_gene: TRBJ1-5; abundance: NA; d_gene: NA; CDR3aa: CASSEQGDQPQHF; CDR3nt: TGTGCCAGCAGTGAGCAGGGTGATCAGCCCCAGCATTTT
v_gene: TRBV27; j_gene: TRBJ2-7; abundance: NA; d_gene: NA; CDR3aa: CASSLRGNSYEQYF; CDR3nt: TGTGCCAGCAGTTTGAGGGGGAACTCCTACGAGCAGTACTTC
v_gene: TRBV25-1; j_gene: TRBJ2-7; abundance: NA; d_gene: NA; CDR3aa: CASTPRGLSYEQYF; CDR3nt: TGTGCCAGCACCCCCAGGGGCCTCTCCTACGAGCAGTACTTC